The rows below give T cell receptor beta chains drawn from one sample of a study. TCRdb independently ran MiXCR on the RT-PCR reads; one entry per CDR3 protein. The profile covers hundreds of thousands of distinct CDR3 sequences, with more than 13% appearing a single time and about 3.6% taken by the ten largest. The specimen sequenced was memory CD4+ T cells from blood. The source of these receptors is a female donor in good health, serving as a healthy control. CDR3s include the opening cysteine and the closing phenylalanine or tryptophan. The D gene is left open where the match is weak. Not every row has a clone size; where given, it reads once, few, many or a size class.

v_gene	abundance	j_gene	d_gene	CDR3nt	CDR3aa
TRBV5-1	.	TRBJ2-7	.	TGCGCCAGCAGCTTCGAAGCCTTAAGTGTTAAGCAGTACTTC	CASSFEALSVKQYF
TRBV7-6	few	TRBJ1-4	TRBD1	TGTGCCAGCAGCTTAAATCAGGGGGGCGATGAAAAACTGTTTTTT	CASSLNQGGDEKLFF
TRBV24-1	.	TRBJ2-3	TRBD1	TGTGCCACTGCCGGGACAGGGGGTAGGACTAGCACAGATACGCAGTATTTT	CATAGTGGRTSTDTQYF
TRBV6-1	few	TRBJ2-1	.	TGTGCCAGCAGTGGACGGAGGGCAAACAATGAGCAGTTCTTC	CASSGRRANNEQFF
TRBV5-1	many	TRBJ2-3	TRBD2	TGCGCCAGCAGAAGGGTAGCGGGAATCACAGATACGCAGTATTTT	CASRRVAGITDTQYF
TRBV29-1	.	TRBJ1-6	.	TGCAGCGTTGCTTGCCAGACAGGTTATAATTCACCCCTCCACTTT	CSVACQTGYNSPLHF
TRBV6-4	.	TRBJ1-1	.	TGTGCCAGCAGTGACTCTCGATTGGAACAACTGAACACTGAAGCTTTCTTT	CASSDSRLEQLNTEAFF
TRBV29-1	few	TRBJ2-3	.	TGCAGCTATCAGGACGGAAGGAACACAGATACGCAGTATTTT	CSYQDGRNTDTQYF
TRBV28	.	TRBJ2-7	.	TGTGCCAGCAGTCCCGGGGCCCCTCCCGAGCAGTACTTC	CASSPGAPPEQYF
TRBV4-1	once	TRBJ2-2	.	TGCGCCAGCAGCCAACCCCCCGGGGGCGGGGTGTTTTTT	CASSQPPGGGVFF